The T cell receptor beta chain under discussion was sequenced for a study of cytomegalovirus exposure and HLA in healthy donors. General observations from the study: TCR clusters originating in the first cohort tended to co-occur in the roughly 120 validation repertoires, according to a later analysis.

Among the 100 to 150 subjects of the validation cohort, separate from the 666-subject first cohort, were the donors. CDR1 SGHRS and CDR2 YFSETQ come from the germline V gene. CDR3 length equals 16 residues. V gave up 3 bases and J gave up 9 bases; unmatched junction bases: 8. About this clone itself: Its antigen remains unidentified.

Some clones are missing from TCRdb's copy, which holds only in-frame ones; the method was immunoSEQ multiplex PCR. This sample has around 52,000 clones, with roughly 93% found just once. Sample: PBMCs. The V and J genes are TRBV5-1 and TRBJ2-1, with 14 bases matching TRBD2. This clonotype was obtained from a woman in her late teens or twenties in good health and CMV-seronegative. CDR3 amino acids: CASSSVTSGGAVEQFF. In DNA form, the CDR3 reads TGCGCCAGCAGCTCCGTGACTAGCGGGGGGGCTGTTGAGCAGTTCTTC.